This is a list of T cell receptor beta chains from one sample in a study of T cell responses to AZD1222 COVID-19 vaccine. Measured with immunoSEQ multiplex PCR; TCRdb has only the in-frame clones, and not every one. The sample includes 130,000 to 150,000 clones, just under 95% of them seen just once. This material consisted of peripheral blood, taken after recovery from COVID-19. These receptors were obtained from an adult who had recovered from COVID-19. Both conserved end residues are part of each CDR3. The D gene is left open where the match is weak. Size is stated for part of the rows, as once, few or many counts, or as a class when the clone is expanded.

J: TRBJ2-6; V: TRBV23-1; D: .; size: .; CDR3: CASRQGQISGANVLTF; DNA: TGCGCCAGCAGACAGGGTCAAATCTCTGGGGCCAACGTCCTGACTTTC
J: TRBJ1-6; V: TRBV27; D: .; size: .; CDR3: CASSPQRGSPLHF; DNA: TGTGCCAGCAGTCCTCAAAGAGGTTCACCCCTCCACTTT
J: TRBJ2-1; V: TRBV4-1; D: .; size: few; CDR3: CASSPIGTQGYNEQFF; DNA: TGCGCCAGCAGCCCGATTGGTACCCAGGGTTACAATGAGCAGTTCTTC
J: TRBJ2-7; V: TRBV6-1; D: .; size: .; CDR3: CASSEGFGTYEQYF; DNA: TGTGCCAGCAGTGAGGGGTTCGGGACCTACGAGCAGTACTTC
J: TRBJ2-7; V: TRBV6-5; D: TRBD1; size: .; CDR3: CESHRGRTYEQYF; DNA: TGTGAGAGTCACAGGGGGCGAACCTACGAGCAGTACTTC
J: TRBJ2-7; V: TRBV3-1/TRBV3-2; D: TRBD2; size: once; CDR3: CASSPRTSGSYEQYF; DNA: TGTGCCAGCAGCCCCAGGACTAGCGGGTCCTACGAGCAGTACTTC
J: TRBJ1-1; V: TRBV29-1; D: .; size: .; CDR3: CSVEDREGVNTEAFF; DNA: TGCAGCGTTGAAGATCGGGAGGGAGTGAACACTGAAGCTTTCTTT
J: TRBJ2-1; V: TRBV28; D: TRBD2; size: .; CDR3: CASSLSGLAPPSSYNEQFF; DNA: TGTGCCAGCAGTTTATCAGGACTAGCTCCCCCGAGCTCCTACAATGAGCAGTTCTTC
J: TRBJ1-2; V: TRBV2; D: .; size: .; CDR3: CASSGFYGYTF; DNA: TGTGCCAGCAGTGGGTTCTATGGCTACACCTTC
J: TRBJ2-7; V: TRBV6-5; D: TRBD2; size: .; CDR3: CASSSSGRAYEQYF; DNA: TGTGCCAGCAGTTCTAGCGGGAGGGCCTACGAGCAGTACTTC
J: TRBJ1-5; V: TRBV3-1/TRBV3-2; D: .; size: .; CDR3: CASSQRGVNQPQHF; DNA: TGTGCCAGCAGCCAACGGGGGGTGAATCAGCCCCAGCATTTT
J: TRBJ2-5; V: TRBV7-2; D: TRBD2; size: .; CDR3: CASSVETSVRETQYF; DNA: TGTGCCAGCAGCGTCGAGACTAGCGTACGAGAGACCCAGTACTTC
J: TRBJ2-2; V: TRBV10-3; D: TRBD2; size: .; CDR3: CATPGGRGDGELFF; DNA: TGTGCCACCCCGGGAGGGAGGGGAGACGGGGAGCTGTTTTTT
J: TRBJ1-5; V: TRBV19; D: TRBD1; size: once; CDR3: CASSLLGQASNQPQHF; DNA: TGTGCCAGTAGTCTACTTGGACAGGCAAGCAATCAGCCCCAGCATTTT
J: TRBJ1-6; V: TRBV5-1; D: .; size: .; CDR3: CASSLTGSDSPLHF; DNA: TGCGCCAGCAGCTTGACAGGGAGCGATTCACCCCTCCACTTT
J: TRBJ2-3; V: TRBV5-6; D: .; size: .; CDR3: CASSVRVYSTDTQYF; DNA: TGTGCCAGCAGCGTTCGGGTCTATAGCACAGATACGCAGTATTTT
J: TRBJ2-1; V: TRBV7-2; D: .; size: .; CDR3: CASSLVSAGAPPGNEQFF; DNA: TGTGCCAGCAGCTTAGTTTCCGCGGGGGCCCCCCCCGGCAATGAGCAGTTCTTC
J: TRBJ2-1; V: TRBV19; D: TRBD2; size: .; CDR3: CASSIDQGGSGNNEQFF; DNA: TGTGCCAGTAGTATAGACCAAGGCGGTAGCGGGAACAATGAGCAGTTCTTC
J: TRBJ2-7; V: TRBV21-1; D: .; size: .; CDR3: CASSKAGTSFLEQYF; DNA: TGTGCCAGCAGCAAAGCCGGAACTAGTTTCCTCGAGCAGTACTTC
J: TRBJ1-5; V: TRBV2; D: .; size: .; CDR3: CASSPGFPNQPQHF; DNA: TGTGCCAGCAGTCCAGGGTTCCCAAATCAGCCCCAGCATTTT
J: TRBJ2-5; V: TRBV7-7; D: TRBD2; size: .; CDR3: CASSPGTSGEEAQYF; DNA: TGTGCTAGCAGCCCAGGGACTAGCGGAGAAGAGGCCCAGTACTTC
J: TRBJ2-1; V: TRBV7-2; D: TRBD2; size: .; CDR3: CASSFSRLAGAPGYNEQFF; DNA: TGTGCCAGCAGCTTTTCGCGTTTAGCGGGAGCACCAGGGTACAATGAGCAGTTCTTC
J: TRBJ1-5; V: TRBV19; D: .; size: .; CDR3: CASSISRGEPQHF; DNA: TGTGCCAGTAGTATTTCTAGGGGAGAGCCCCAGCATTTT
J: TRBJ1-1; V: TRBV27; D: .; size: .; CDR3: CASSLPGVTEAFF; DNA: TGTGCCAGCAGCCTGCCGGGGGTCACTGAAGCTTTCTTT
J: TRBJ2-2; V: TRBV11-3; D: .; size: .; CDR3: CASSLEFEAGELFF; DNA: TGTGCCAGCAGCTTAGAGTTCGAGGCCGGGGAGCTGTTTTTT
J: TRBJ1-1; V: TRBV19; D: .; size: .; CDR3: CASSMVPREMNTEAFF; DNA: TGTGCCAGTAGTATGGTTCCCAGGGAGATGAACACTGAAGCTTTCTTT
J: TRBJ1-2; V: TRBV7-2; D: .; size: .; CDR3: CASSRGFGGYTF; DNA: TGTGCCAGCAGCCGGGGATTCGGTGGCTACACCTTC
J: TRBJ1-2; V: TRBV12-3/TRBV12-4; D: .; size: .; CDR3: CASSLQTTYGYTF; DNA: TGTGCCAGCAGTCTACAGACTACTTATGGCTACACCTTC
J: TRBJ2-7; V: TRBV19; D: .; size: .; CDR3: CASSIEAATPYEQYF; DNA: TGTGCCAGTAGTATAGAAGCCGCAACACCCTACGAGCAGTACTTC
J: TRBJ2-3; V: TRBV6-5; D: TRBD1; size: .; CDR3: CASEWGQSSTDTQYF; DNA: TGTGCCAGCGAGTGGGGACAGAGTAGCACAGATACGCAGTATTTT
J: TRBJ1-5; V: TRBV3-1/TRBV3-2; D: .; size: .; CDR3: CASSQGGGNNQPQHF; DNA: TGTGCCAGCAGCCAAGGAGGGGGGAACAATCAGCCCCAGCATTTT
J: TRBJ1-4; V: TRBV30; D: TRBD1; size: once; CDR3: CAWSYDRANEKLFF; DNA: TGTGCCTGGAGTTATGACAGGGCTAATGAAAAACTGTTTTTT
J: TRBJ1-6; V: TRBV3-1/TRBV3-2; D: TRBD1; size: .; CDR3: CASSLPRDRGRSPLHF; DNA: TGTGCCAGCAGCCTTCCCCGGGACAGGGGGCGGTCACCCCTCCACTTT
J: TRBJ1-6; V: TRBV27; D: .; size: .; CDR3: CASTPRQGRYNSPLHF; DNA: TGTGCCAGCACCCCCCGCCAGGGGAGATATAATTCACCCCTCCACTTT
J: TRBJ1-5; V: TRBV30; D: .; size: .; CDR3: CAWSVGGRNQPQHF; DNA: TGTGCCTGGAGTGTGGGCGGCCGGAATCAGCCCCAGCATTTT
J: TRBJ2-7; V: TRBV9; D: TRBD2; size: .; CDR3: CASSAGLGTSVHF; DNA: TGTGCCAGCAGCGCTGGCCTAGGGACTAGCGTACACTTC
J: TRBJ1-4; V: TRBV28; D: TRBD1; size: .; CDR3: CASAGTGATGREKLFF; DNA: TGTGCCAGTGCCGGGACAGGGGCCACAGGGAGGGAAAAACTGTTTTTT
J: TRBJ1-3; V: TRBV7-9; D: .; size: .; CDR3: CASSLEGRGNTIYF; DNA: TGTGCCAGCAGCTTAGAGGGGCGCGGAAACACCATATATTTT
J: TRBJ1-4; V: TRBV18; D: .; size: once; CDR3: CASSPGREKLFF; DNA: TGTGCCAGCTCACCAGGAAGGGAGAAACTGTTTTTT
J: TRBJ1-2; V: TRBV6-5; D: .; size: .; CDR3: CASSYAQGHYGYTF; DNA: TGTGCCAGCAGTTACGCCCAGGGGCACTATGGCTACACCTTC
J: TRBJ2-5; V: TRBV7-9; D: .; size: .; CDR3: CASSFYWAGDQETQYF; DNA: TGTGCCAGCAGCTTTTATTGGGCAGGGGACCAAGAGACCCAGTACTTC
J: TRBJ2-6; V: TRBV9; D: TRBD1; size: .; CDR3: CASSVGGQLLSGANVLTF; DNA: TGTGCCAGCAGCGTAGGGGGACAGCTCCTCTCTGGGGCCAACGTCCTGACTTTC
J: TRBJ2-1; V: TRBV13; D: .; size: .; CDR3: CASSPGHYNEQFF; DNA: TGTGCCAGCAGCCCAGGGCACTACAATGAGCAGTTCTTC
J: TRBJ2-7; V: TRBV5-1; D: .; size: .; CDR3: CASSLAGVSYEQYF; DNA: TGCGCCAGCAGCTTGGCCGGGGTTTCCTACGAGCAGTACTTC
J: TRBJ1-2; V: TRBV5-1; D: .; size: .; CDR3: CASSPYPGSADGYTF; DNA: TGCGCCAGCAGCCCCTACCCCGGGAGCGCGGATGGCTACACCTTC
J: TRBJ2-5; V: TRBV5-4; D: .; size: .; CDR3: CASTPRGSEETQYF; DNA: TGTGCCAGCACCCCCCGCGGAAGCGAAGAGACCCAGTACTTC
J: TRBJ2-7; V: TRBV7-9; D: .; size: .; CDR3: CASSSLTVWGGEQYF; DNA: TGTGCCAGCAGCTCCCTGACAGTCTGGGGCGGCGAGCAGTACTTC
J: TRBJ2-7; V: TRBV7-9; D: .; size: .; CDR3: CASSFGPTAYEQYF; DNA: TGTGCCAGCAGCTTTGGCCCTACCGCCTACGAGCAGTACTTC
J: TRBJ1-2; V: TRBV5-6; D: .; size: .; CDR3: CASSLELGLYGYTF; DNA: TGTGCCAGCAGCTTGGAGCTGGGCCTCTATGGCTACACCTTC
J: TRBJ1-1; V: TRBV19; D: .; size: once; CDR3: CASSIIQGNTEAFF; DNA: TGTGCCAGTAGTATCATACAGGGGAACACTGAAGCTTTCTTT